The 23 T cell receptor beta chains presented below share a single source sample, sequenced in a study of T cells after yellow fever vaccination. Each CDR3 protein gets one entry after TCRdb re-called the 5' RACE reads with MiXCR. This sample yields 100,000 to 150,000 distinct CDR3 sequences, of which 13% to 15% are seen a single time; approximately 43% belongs to the top ten. The sequenced sample was CD8+ T cells sorted from PBMCs, obtained 5 days after the yellow fever booster vaccination. All receptors derive from a man aged 18 to 29 who received the YFV17D yellow fever vaccine.

The V call is TRBV28, the J call TRBJ2-1; weak D call: TRBD2 (6 bases). The CDR3 is made up of 17 amino acids. Trimming removed 10 bases from V and 9 bases from J, with 31 bases in between. Germline V lookup: CDR1 MDHEN, CDR2 SYDVKM. DNA for the CDR3: TGTGCCATATCGGGACTGCACCCAGCGCGGGGAGGTAGTGAGCAGTTCTTC. It is translated as CAISGLHPARGGSEQFF.

In this sample, this clonotype turned up a few times. The CDR3 DNA sequence: TGTGCCAGTACCGGGACAGCCTCCGGCTACACCTTC. Translated: CASTGTASGYTF. This chain links TRBV7-9 with TRBJ1-2, with 7 bases identical to TRBD1. This CDR3 has 12 residues. The V and J ends lost 9 bases and 8 bases, in that order; junction bases with no gene match: 9. The germline V gene has CDR1 SEHNR and CDR2 FQNEAQ (reference sequence).

This clonotype came up many times. The J gene is TRBJ2-2, the V gene TRBV5-1; D is unresolved. The V gene's germline CDR1 is SGHRS and CDR2 YFSETQ. CDR3 size: 14 residues. Trimming removed 3 bases from V and 3 bases from J, with 9 bases in between. Here the CDR3 reads CASSWDPYTGELFF. The CDR3 DNA reads as TGCGCCAGCAGCTGGGATCCATACACCGGGGAGCTGTTTTTT.

The table lists this clonotype with a few counts. The chain has TRBV21-1 and TRBJ2-1; the table's D call of TRBD1 was not tested on the DNA. TRBV21-1 is an annotated pseudogene. This CDR3 comprises 13 residues. The CDR3: CASSRTDENEQFF. In DNA form, the CDR3 reads TGTGCCAGCAGCAGGACAGATGAAAATGAGCAGTTCTTC.

The rearrangement uses TRBV20-1 and TRBJ2-7, with 9 bases identical to TRBD2. Germline CDR1 is DFQATT and CDR2 is SNEGSKA (reference sequence). The CDR3 length is 15 residues. V dropped 1 base and J dropped 5; count of bases not matched to a gene: 9. CDR3 nucleotides: TGCAGTGCTAGAGCCTTCGGGCTAGCGGGGAACGAGCAGTACTTC. This gives the protein CSARAFGLAGNEQYF.

This chain joins TRBV6-2 or TRBV6-3 and TRBJ1-5, with TRBD1 identical over 12 bases. V lost 6 bases and J lost 6; bases outside the gene matches: 6. The germline CDR1 and CDR2 sequences are MNHEY and SVGEGT. This CDR3 is 15 amino acids long. DNA for the CDR3: TGTGCCAGCAGCAGGGACAGGGGGCGACTTCAGCCCCAGCATTTT. Its translation is CASSRDRGRLQPQHF.

In its sample, this clonotype was seen a few times. The CDR3 spells CASSRTGLWSTEAFF. As DNA, the CDR3 is TGCGCCAGCAGCCGAACGGGCCTCTGGAGCACTGAAGCTTTCTTT. The chain links TRBV4-3 to TRBJ1-1; D remains unclear. V gave up 4 bases and J gave up 4 bases, with 16 bases separating them. Germline V CDR1 and CDR2: LGHNA, YSLEER. This CDR3 contains 15 residues.

This chain uses TRBV12-3 or TRBV12-4 with TRBJ2-7, with 9 bases aligning to TRBD1. The V gene end was trimmed by 6 bases and the J gene end by 5 bases; junction bases not matched to a gene: 11. The CDR3 runs to 15 residues. The CDR3 DNA follows: TGTGCCAGCAGCGCCCAGGGGACAGGGATGGACGAGCAGTACTTC. Translated: CASSAQGTGMDEQYF.

V usage is TRBV18 and J usage is TRBJ2-3; D perhaps matches TRBD1 (6 bases). This CDR3 is 16 amino acids long. V was pared by 4 bases and J by 1 base, with 15 bases between. Per the germline V gene, CDR1 is KGHSH and CDR2 is LQKENI. This CDR3 is CASSLKTGYGTDTQYF. CDR3 bases: TGTGCCAGCTCACTTAAAACAGGGTACGGCACAGATACGCAGTATTTT.

There are a few counts of this clonotype. The gene calls are TRBV25-1 and TRBJ1-1; D may be TRBD1 (5 bases). The CDR3 has 14 residues. Between the trimmed V and J ends, which lost 2 bases and 5 bases, there was a span of 12 bases. CDR1 is MGHDK, CDR2 SYGVNS, per germline. CDR3 nucleotides: TGTGCCAGCAGTGAACCAGACAGAAGGACTGAAGCTTTCTTT. Translating it yields CASSEPDRRTEAFF.

The sample holds many counts of this clonotype. The V and J genes are TRBV10-1 and TRBJ2-3, with D unclear. Germline CDR1 reads WNHNN; CDR2 reads SYGVQD (reference sequence). This CDR3 is built from 13 residues. V was trimmed by 4 bases and J by 1 base, leaving 6 bases between them. The CDR3, as DNA: TGCGCCAGCAGTGCAAGCGGCACAGATACGCAGTATTTT. It yields the protein CASSASGTDTQYF.

This clonotype was detected only a few times. The chain links TRBV20-1 to TRBJ1-1; no definite D call. The CDR3 runs to 13 residues. Looked up from germline, CDR1 is DFQATT and CDR2 is SNEGSKA (reference sequence). V dropped 2 bases and J dropped 5 bases, with 12 bases sitting between them. Here the CDR3 reads CSARNGGGTEAFF. The CDR3, as DNA: TGCAGTGCTAGAAATGGAGGCGGGACTGAAGCTTTCTTT.

The V call is TRBV21-1, the J call TRBJ2-7; the D call of TRBD1 is as the table states it, not checked on the DNA. TRBV21-1 is labeled a pseudogene. This CDR3 is 16 amino acids long. CDR3 protein: CASSKTGTVSSYEQYV. The DNA of the CDR3 is TGTGCCAGCAGCAAGACCGGGACAGTGAGCTCCTACGAGCAGTACGTC.

A few counts support this clonotype. In nucleotides, the CDR3 is TGTGCCACCCTCCTGTCGGGAGCTAACTATGGCTACACCTTC. Translation gives CATLLSGANYGYTF. V is TRBV10-3 and J is TRBJ1-2; D not resolved. The V gene lost 10 bases and the J gene lost 0 bases, with 15 bases spanning the gap. Germline lookup yields CDR1 ENHRY and CDR2 SYGVKD. The CDR3 contains 14 residues.

V usage is TRBV4-1 and J usage is TRBJ2-5; D is uncertain. V lost 1 base to trimming and J lost 5 bases, with 11 bases between them. This CDR3 is 14 amino acids long. Germline assignment: CDR1 MGHRA and CDR2 YSYEKL. The CDR3: CASSQGLGRETQYF. CDR3 nucleotides: TGCGCCAGCAGCCAAGGACTGGGCCGGGAGACCCAGTACTTC.

This clonotype was seen a few times. The chain employs TRBV10-3 and TRBJ1-4; D gene uncertain. V was pared by 0 bases and J by 0 bases, with 11 bases between. Germline values: CDR1 ENHRY, CDR2 SYGVKD. The CDR3 contains 17 residues. In nucleotides, the CDR3 is TGTGCCATCAGTGAGTCGAATAAGGATGCAACTAATGAAAAACTGTTTTTT. Its translation is CAISESNKDATNEKLFF.

This clonotype was counted between two and nine times. V is TRBV27 and J is TRBJ2-1; tentatively, D is TRBD2 (5 bases). Germline CDR1 and CDR2: MNHEY and SMNVEV (reference sequence). The CDR3 contains 16 residues. With 0 bases removed from V and 6 bases from J, the gap between germline ends came to 15 bases. CDR3 DNA sequence: TGTGCCAGCAGTTTATCCATCGGAGGAGTCAGCAATGAGCAGTTCTTC. Its protein product is CASSLSIGGVSNEQFF.

V and J are TRBV5-1 and TRBJ2-3; 7 bases map to TRBD1. With 3 bases clipped from V and 6 bases from J, the junction kept 16 bases outside the gene matches. Germline lookup yields CDR1 SGHRS and CDR2 YFSETQ. The CDR3 consists of 17 residues. Written as DNA, the CDR3 is TGCGCCAGCAGCTGGCCCGGGACAGCCTACCCTTTTGATACGCAGTATTTT. Translation: CASSWPGTAYPFDTQYF.

The rearrangement uses TRBV9 and TRBJ2-2, with D perhaps matching TRBD1 (5 bases). V shed 7 bases and J shed 9 bases, with 13 bases lying between them. CDR3 length: 12 amino acids. Germline assignment: CDR1 SGDLS and CDR2 YYNGEE. DNA of the CDR3: TGTGCCAGCGGAAGGGGCGGTTGGGAGCTGTTTTTT. Amino acid sequence: CASGRGGWELFF.

This clonotype was observed a handful of times. The chain uses TRBV27 and TRBJ2-7; D remains ambiguous. V was trimmed by 6 bases and J by 3 bases, leaving 15 bases between them. This CDR3 comprises 14 residues. Germline CDR1 MNHEY, CDR2 SMNVEV (reference sequence). CDR3 nucleotides: TGTGCCAGCAGCCACGGCGGATCCAACTACGAGCAGTACTTC. It specifies CASSHGGSNYEQYF.

The genes are TRBV12-5 and TRBJ2-7, with D possibly TRBD2 on 6 matching bases. V lost 6 bases and J 5 bases, leaving 17 bases between the germline ends. Germline V CDR1 and CDR2: LGHNT, FRNRAP. CDR3 size: 14 residues. The CDR3 DNA follows: TGTGCTAGTGGCCCCGCGGGACCCGCTGACGAGCAGTACTTC. Translating it yields CASGPAGPADEQYF.

The chain joins TRBV6-2 or TRBV6-3 to TRBJ2-5; D ambiguous. This CDR3 region has 15 residues. Trimming stripped 2 bases from V and 3 bases from J, with 13 bases between. Germline-derived CDR1 and CDR2 are MNHEY and SVGEGT. The CDR3 sequence is CASSYGTRLKETQYF. Written as DNA, the CDR3 is TGTGCCAGCAGTTACGGTACTCGTCTAAAAGAGACCCAGTACTTC.

The V and J genes are TRBV20-1 and TRBJ2-7; 13 nucleotides match TRBD2. The CDR3 runs to 18 residues. Per the germline V gene, CDR1 is DFQATT and CDR2 is SNEGSKA (reference sequence). Trimming took 4 bases from V and 2 from J; bases not matched to a gene: 14. The CDR3 protein is CSATFPRVLAGGAYEQYV. The CDR3 nucleotides read TGCAGTGCTACCTTCCCCCGGGTACTAGCGGGAGGGGCCTACGAGCAGTACGTC.